The 25 T cell receptor beta chains below all came from one sample that was sequenced in a study of blood T cell repertoires in COVID-19. TCRdb keeps only in-frame clones here, not all; method: immunoSEQ multiplex PCR. Altogether some 530,000 clones are present, about nine tenths being singletons, with the ten largest covering under 9.5%. The specimen was PBMCs or T cells enriched from blood (not recorded which). Receptors originate from a woman aged 55-70 years who had recovered from COVID-19.

The rearrangement links TRBV7-8 to TRBJ1-5; 8 bases fit TRBD1. V shed 6 bases and J 1 base; nucleotides not matched to a gene: 5. Germline CDR1 is SGHVS and CDR2 is FQNEAQ. This CDR3 has 15 residues. The CDR3 loop reads CASSSWTGSNQPQHF. The CDR3 DNA follows: TGTGCCAGCAGTTCGTGGACAGGGAGCAATCAGCCCCAGCATTTT.

This chain links TRBV30 with TRBJ1-3, with a tentative D call TRBD1 (5 bases). Germline V gene sequence: CDR1 GTSNPN, CDR2 SVGIG (reference sequence). V was cut by 3 bases and J by 3 bases, with 12 bases left in between. The CDR3 extends over 14 amino acids. CDR3 coding DNA: TGTGCCTGGAGCGAAAAGGGGCTTGGAAACACCATATATTTT. Protein sequence: CAWSEKGLGNTIYF.

A few counts support this clone. This chain connects TRBV12-5 to TRBJ1-1; 7 bases match TRBD1. J gave up 3 bases and V 2 bases, and 9 bases lay outside the gene matches. Looked up from germline, CDR1 is LGHNT and CDR2 is FRNRAP. The CDR3 covers 16 residues. The CDR3 region has the DNA TGTGCTAGTGGTTTGCCTGCCGGGACAGCTCACACTGAAGCTTTCTTT. Translation: CASGLPAGTAHTEAFF.

The J gene is TRBJ1-1, the V gene TRBV3-1 (or the pseudogene TRBV3-2); D is unclear. The germline gives CDR1 LGHDT, CDR2 YNNKEL (reference sequence). This CDR3 is built from 12 residues. Deletions cut 1 base from V and 7 bases from J, with 7 bases between. The CDR3 reads CASSQGPGEAFF. Here the CDR3 DNA reads TGTGCCAGCAGCCAAGGTCCAGGTGAAGCTTTCTTT.

CDR3 bases: TGTGCCAGCAGCTTGGACAGGACCTACGAGCAGTACTTC. Translating gives CASSLDRTYEQYF. This chain links TRBV5-6 with TRBJ2-7, with D tentatively TRBD1 (5 bases). V was trimmed by 0 bases and J by 2 bases, leaving 6 bases between them. The CDR3 is made up of 13 amino acids. Per the germline V gene, CDR1 is SGHDT and CDR2 is YYEEEE.

This sequence joins TRBV7-2 and TRBJ2-3, with 9 nucleotides matching TRBD2. This CDR3 region has 15 residues. The V gene end was trimmed by 5 bases and the J gene end by 0 bases; junction bases not matched to a gene: 3. The germline V gene encodes CDR1 SGHTA and CDR2 FQGNSA. The CDR3, as DNA: TGTGCCAGCAGCCCTAGCGGGATTAGCACAGATACGCAGTATTTT. The encoded protein is CASSPSGISTDTQYF. Full variable domain (remainder filled in from reference TRBV7-2 and TRBJ2-3): GAGVSQSPSNKVTEKGKDVELRCDPISGHTALYWYRQSLGQGLEFLIYFQGNSAPDKSGLPSDRFSAERTGGSVSTLTIQRTQQEDSAVYLCASSPSGISTDTQYFGPGTRLTVL.

The chain links TRBV5-4 to TRBJ1-2; tentatively, D is TRBD1 (5 bases). Germline V gives CDR1 SGHNT, CDR2 YYREEE (reference sequence). This CDR3 region has 11 residues. V shed 3 bases and J shed 6 bases, with 6 bases lying between them. The CDR3 DNA is TGTGCCAGCAGCTGGGGCGATGGCTACACCTTC. This encodes CASSWGDGYTF. The whole variable domain, filled in from reference TRBV5-4 and TRBJ1-2, reads ETGVTQSPTHLIKTRGQQVTLRCSSQSGHNTVSWYQQALGQGPQFIFQYYREEENGRGNFPPRFSGLQFPNYSSELNVNALELDDSALYLCASSWGDGYTFGSGTRLTVV.

The chain is built from TRBV5-4 and TRBJ1-1, with TRBD1 matching 10 bases. The CDR3 has 14 residues. J lost 11 bases, V lost 0 bases, and 7 bases had no gene match. Germline V gene sequence: CDR1 SGHNT, CDR2 YYREEE (reference sequence). CDR3 DNA: TGTGCCAGCAGCTTGGAAGTTGGGACAGGGGACGCTTTCTTT. It yields the protein CASSLEVGTGDAFF.

This clone was detected once. The chain has TRBV18 and TRBJ2-1; D uncertain. The CDR3 runs 15 residues. Trimming pared 6 bases from V and 0 bases from J, leaving 12 bases between. Germline CDR1 and CDR2: KGHSH and LQKENI. The DNA of the CDR3 is TGTGCCAGCTCGTCGCAGGTGTCCTCCTACAATGAGCAGTTCTTC. As protein: CASSSQVSSYNEQFF.

The rearrangement uses TRBV2 and TRBJ1-5, with TRBD1 matching over 8 bases. The V gene's germline CDR1 is SNHLY and CDR2 FYNNEI. The trim removed 8 bases at V and 7 bases at J, leaving 13 bases unmatched. The CDR3 is 15 amino acids. CDR3 residues: CASRRGQEREQPQHF. The CDR3 DNA is TGTGCCAGCCGAAGGGGACAGGAGAGAGAACAGCCCCAGCATTTT.

The genes are TRBV7-8 and TRBJ1-6, with D unclear. Trimming cost V 1 base and J 0 bases, with 7 bases left between them. The CDR3 is 16 amino acids. Germline loops: CDR1 SGHVS, CDR2 FQNEAQ. This chain's CDR3 is CASSLDPSSYNSPLHF. CDR3 coding DNA: TGTGCCAGCAGCTTAGATCCGAGCTCCTATAATTCACCCCTCCACTTT.

Turning to this clone: At the DNA level, this CDR3 is encoded by other sequences in the same sample as well. V usage is TRBV5-1 and J usage is TRBJ1-3; tentative D call: TRBD1 (6 bases). The germline gives CDR1 SGHRS, CDR2 YFSETQ. Trimming cost V 4 bases and J 0 bases, with 11 bases left between them. The CDR3 has 15 amino acids. CDR3 protein: CASSPTGSSGNTIYF. CDR3 in DNA: TGCGCCAGCAGCCCTACAGGGAGCTCTGGAAACACCATATATTTT.

This clone was detected once. The V and J genes are TRBV3-1 (or the pseudogene TRBV3-2) and TRBJ2-2; 10 bases are a match to TRBD1. After removal of 4 bases from V and 1 base from J, the junction contained 3 bases not matched to a gene. Germline CDR1 LGHDT, CDR2 YNNKEL (reference sequence). This CDR3 contains 16 residues. The CDR3 here is CASSPRTGGNTGELFF. The CDR3 bases are TGTGCCAGCAGCCCGCGGACAGGGGGGAACACCGGGGAGCTGTTTTTT.

The rearrangement joins TRBV27 to TRBJ1-2; TRBD1 agrees at 7 bases. Per the germline V gene, CDR1 is MNHEY and CDR2 is SMNVEV (reference sequence). J gave up 4 bases and V 6 bases, and 14 bases lay outside the gene matches. This CDR3 is built from 16 residues. CDR3 in amino acids: CASSTGASGQSYGYTF. In DNA, the CDR3 is TGTGCCAGCAGCACGGGGGCCTCGGGACAGAGCTATGGCTACACCTTC.

CDR3 loop: CASIAGQGNQPQHF. The DNA for the CDR3 is TGTGCCAGCATCGCAGGACAGGGGAATCAGCCCCAGCATTTT. The genes are TRBV6-4 and TRBJ1-5; 9 bases agree with TRBD1. The CDR3 has 14 residues. The V gene end was trimmed by 7 bases and the J gene end by 4 bases; junction bases not matched to a gene: 5. Germline CDR1 reads MRHNA; CDR2 reads SNTAGT.

The chain carries TRBV7-2 and TRBJ1-1; tentative D call: TRBD1 (6 bases). This CDR3 has 14 residues. The V end was cut by 3 bases, the J end by 2 bases, with 10 bases between. Germline V gene sequence: CDR1 SGHTA, CDR2 FQGNSA. Here the CDR3 DNA reads TGTGCCAGCAGCTTGGACAGCCCCAACACTGAAGCTTTCTTT. Amino acids: CASSLDSPNTEAFF.

V and J are TRBV6-5 and TRBJ1-5; 8 bases map to TRBD1. This CDR3 contains 12 residues. The germline V gene encodes CDR1 MNHEY and CDR2 SVGAGI. Trimming at V came to 7 bases and at J to 7 bases, leaving 3 bases not matched to a gene. CDR3: CASKAGGQPQHF. CDR3 DNA: TGTGCCAGCAAAGCAGGGGGCCAGCCCCAGCATTTT.

About this clone itself: Other DNA sequences from this sample encode an identical CDR3 as well. The J gene is TRBJ2-1, the V gene TRBV5-1; D uncertain. The germline gives CDR1 SGHRS, CDR2 YFSETQ. The V end lost 0 bases, the J end lost 0 bases, and 4 bases lay between the germline ends. The CDR3 loop spans 14 amino acids. CDR3 region: CASSLEASYNEQFF. CDR3 nucleotide sequence: TGCGCCAGCAGCTTGGAAGCCTCCTACAATGAGCAGTTCTTC. Full variable domain (rest looked up from reference TRBV5-1 and TRBJ2-1): KAGVTQTPRYLIKTRGQQVTLSCSPISGHRSVSWYQQTPGQGLQFLFEYFSETQRNKGNFPGRFSGRQFSNSRSEMNVSTLELGDSALYLCASSLEASYNEQFFGPGTRLTVL.

The CDR3 reads CASSQTPPTGGDSVLTF. CDR3 nucleotide sequence: TGCGCCAGCAGCCAGACTCCGCCCACAGGGGGGGACAGCGTCCTGACTTTC. The chain combines TRBV4-1 with TRBJ2-6, with D maybe TRBD1 (8 bases). This CDR3 has 17 amino acids. V lost 3 bases and J lost 12, with 24 bases in between. CDR1 MGHRA and CDR2 YSYEKL come from the germline V gene.

This clone was recorded only once. The chain's CDR3 is CASSQTGTSQGTQYF. Written as DNA, the CDR3 is TGCGCCAGCAGCCAAACAGGGACCTCTCAGGGGACCCAGTACTTC. The chain couples TRBV4-1 to TRBJ2-5, with D tentatively TRBD1 (6 bases). This CDR3 is 15 amino acids long. Germline-derived CDR1 and CDR2 are MGHRA and YSYEKL. Between the trimmed V and J ends, which lost 2 bases and 7 bases, there was a span of 17 bases.

This clone has only a few counts. This chain connects TRBV10-3 to TRBJ1-1; no clear D. The CDR3 has 15 residues. V was pared by 4 bases and J by 0 bases, with 12 bases between. CDR1 and CDR2 from the germline V gene are ENHRY and SYGVKD. CDR3 nucleotides: TGTGCCATCAGTGGGAAGGACGGGATGAACACTGAAGCTTTCTTT. It translates to CAISGKDGMNTEAFF.

The chain carries TRBV5-4 and TRBJ2-1; D perhaps matches TRBD2 (5 bases). V was pared by 0 bases and J by 9 bases, with 10 bases between. Germline CDR1 SGHNT, CDR2 YYREEE (reference sequence). The CDR3 runs 13 residues. The CDR3 DNA follows: TGTGCCAGCAGCTTGGACGGCCGGGGTGAGCAGTTCTTC. Residues: CASSLDGRGEQFF. Full variable domain (remainder filled in from reference TRBV5-4 and TRBJ2-1): ETGVTQSPTHLIKTRGQQVTLRCSSQSGHNTVSWYQQALGQGPQFIFQYYREEENGRGNFPPRFSGLQFPNYSSELNVNALELDDSALYLCASSLDGRGEQFFGPGTRLTVL.

This clone has only a few counts. The gene calls are TRBV27 and TRBJ1-2; 9 bases match TRBD1. The germline V gene has CDR1 MNHEY and CDR2 SMNVEV (reference sequence). The CDR3 sequence is 12 residues long. With 7 bases clipped from V and 8 bases from J, the junction kept 5 bases outside the gene matches. The CDR3 loop reads CASKYRGQGYTF. In DNA, the CDR3 is TGTGCCAGCAAATACAGGGGGCAGGGCTACACCTTC.

The chain joins TRBV7-2 to TRBJ2-5; TRBD1 is a possible D gene (5 bases). The V gene's germline CDR1 is SGHTA and CDR2 FQGNSA. V lost 3 bases to trimming and J lost 4 bases, with 15 bases between them. The CDR3 is made up of 15 amino acids. The CDR3 loop reads CASSFQGTVPETQYF. In DNA form, the CDR3 reads TGTGCCAGCAGCTTCCAGGGTACCGTACCAGAGACCCAGTACTTC.

A single count supports this clone. The chain links TRBV6-4 to TRBJ2-3, with 12 nucleotides matching TRBD2. This CDR3 region has 16 residues. The germline CDR1 and CDR2 sequences are MRHNA and SNTAGT. Losses at the gene ends were 5 bases for V and 2 bases for J; bases not matched to a gene: 5. The chain's CDR3 is CASSFTSGGPTDTQYF. CDR3 in DNA: TGTGCCAGCAGTTTTACTAGCGGGGGGCCCACAGATACGCAGTATTTT.